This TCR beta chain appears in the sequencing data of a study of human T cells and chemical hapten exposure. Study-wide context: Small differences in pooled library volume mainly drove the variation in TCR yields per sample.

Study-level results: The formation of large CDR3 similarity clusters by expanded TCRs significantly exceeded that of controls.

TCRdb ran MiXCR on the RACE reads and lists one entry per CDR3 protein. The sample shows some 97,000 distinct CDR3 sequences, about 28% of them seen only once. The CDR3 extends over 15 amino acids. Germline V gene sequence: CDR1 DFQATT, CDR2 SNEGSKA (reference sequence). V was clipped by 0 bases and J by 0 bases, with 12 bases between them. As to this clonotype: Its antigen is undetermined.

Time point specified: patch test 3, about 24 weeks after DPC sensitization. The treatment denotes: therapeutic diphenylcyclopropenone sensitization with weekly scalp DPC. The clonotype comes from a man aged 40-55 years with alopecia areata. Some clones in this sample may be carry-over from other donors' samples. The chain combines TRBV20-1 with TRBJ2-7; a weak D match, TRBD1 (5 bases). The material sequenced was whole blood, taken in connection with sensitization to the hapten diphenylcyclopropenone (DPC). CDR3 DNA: TGCAGTGCTAGAGATCCGAACAGGATCTCCTACGAGCAGTACTTC. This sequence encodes CSARDPNRISYEQYF.